This TCR beta chain derives from a study of control samples from healthy donors and cancer patients. Libraries were prepared by immunoSEQ multiplex PCR; TCRdb keeps only in-frame clonotypes and omits some of them. Of about 94,000 clones in the sample, 90% were seen once. Trimming shortened V by 1 base and J by 5 bases, and 17 bases separated the two germline ends. Germline V gene data show CDR1 as SEHNR and CDR2 as FQNEAQ (reference sequence). This CDR3 is built from 16 residues. This chain connects TRBV7-9 to TRBJ1-2; possibly TRBD1 for D (5 bases). The sample taken for sequencing was blood. The clonotype comes from a woman aged 18-30 years in good health. DNA for the CDR3: TGTGCCAGCAGCTTAGGCCCTGAGAGGGGCGCTTATGGCTACACCTTC. Amino acid sequence: CASSLGPERGAYGYTF.